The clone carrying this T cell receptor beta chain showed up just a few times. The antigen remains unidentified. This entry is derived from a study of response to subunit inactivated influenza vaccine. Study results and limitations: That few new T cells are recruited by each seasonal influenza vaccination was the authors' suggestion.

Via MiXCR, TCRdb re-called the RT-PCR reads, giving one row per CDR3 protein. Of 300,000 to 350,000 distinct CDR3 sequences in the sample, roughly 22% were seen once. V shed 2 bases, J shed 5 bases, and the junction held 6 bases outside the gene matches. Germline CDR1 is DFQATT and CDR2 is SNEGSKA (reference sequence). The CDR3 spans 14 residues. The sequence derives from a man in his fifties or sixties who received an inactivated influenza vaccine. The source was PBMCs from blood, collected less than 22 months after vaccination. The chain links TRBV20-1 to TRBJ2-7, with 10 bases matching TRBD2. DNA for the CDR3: TGCAGTGCTAGAAGGGTAGCGGGGGGTGACGAGCAGTACTTC. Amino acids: CSARRVAGGDEQYF.